In its sample, the clone carrying this T cell receptor (beta chain) was seen many times. Its antigen is still unknown. This entry is derived from a study of prognosis after radiotherapy for stage I lung cancer. Study in general: None of the patients had concurrent treatment alongside stereotactic body radiotherapy.

General study findings and limits: Differing TRBV and TRBJ gene usage was reportedly seen between patients with and without metastases.

The germline V gene encodes CDR1 DFQATT and CDR2 SNEGSKA (reference sequence). The CDR3 has 16 amino acids. Starting from genomic DNA, TCR beta CDR3 was amplified through two-round multiplex PCR. Primers were specific to each TRBV and TRBJ gene in first-round PCR. TCRdb analysed the multiplex PCR reads with MiXCR anew, one entry per CDR3 protein. Here the sample spans roughly 38,000 distinct CDR3 sequences, around 22% being singletons. The sample consisted of PBMCs, taken before or after stereotactic body radiation therapy (not recorded which). This chain connects TRBV20-1 to TRBJ2-5; 8 positions agree with TRBD2. The J call is in doubt because the DNA end fits TRBJ2-1 better. The sequence was obtained from a donor aged 50 or older with non-small cell lung cancer. This CDR3 reads CSARGLAGPIMDEQFF. The CDR3 DNA reads as TGCAGTGCTAGAGGGCTAGCGGGCCCAATAATGGATGAGCAGTTCTTC.